The 4 T cell receptor beta chains listed next were all sequenced from one sample in a study of blood T cell repertoires in COVID-19. TCRdb's copy holds only in-frame clones and misses some; the assay was immunoSEQ multiplex PCR. The sample records over 250,000 clones, roughly nine tenths being singletons. Sequenced: PBMCs or T cells enriched from blood (not recorded which). Receptors were obtained from a woman aged 18-30 years who had recovered from COVID-19.

This chain uses TRBV30 with TRBJ1-5; D is ambiguous. Trimming cost V 0 bases and J 8 bases, with 11 bases left between them. The length of the CDR3 is 13 residues. The germline V gene encodes CDR1 GTSNPN and CDR2 SVGIG (reference sequence). CDR3 in DNA: TGTGCCTGGAGTGTACGGGGAGGAGAGCCCCAGCATTTT. Translating gives CAWSVRGGEPQHF.

The rearrangement links TRBV3-1 (or the pseudogene TRBV3-2) to TRBJ2-7; 7 bases match TRBD2. CDR1 is LGHDT and CDR2 is YNNKEL in the germline V gene (reference sequence). V gave up 6 bases and J gave up 7 bases; unmatched junction bases: 12. This CDR3 comprises 14 residues. CDR3 in amino acids: CASSRPGLVLEQYF. The CDR3 coding sequence is TGTGCCAGCAGTCGCCCCGGACTAGTGCTTGAGCAGTACTTC.

The chain couples TRBV28 to TRBJ2-7; 9 bases match TRBD1. This CDR3 has 14 amino acids. Germline V gene sequence: CDR1 MDHEN, CDR2 SYDVKM. The V and J ends lost 6 bases and 5 bases, in that order; junction bases with no gene match: 8. This chain's CDR3 is CASRSGTGYHEQYF. CDR3 nucleotide sequence: TGTGCCAGCAGGTCCGGGACAGGGTACCACGAGCAGTACTTC.

This clone has at least ten counts. The gene calls are TRBV2 and TRBJ1-6; 9 bases are a match to TRBD1. The CDR3 consists of 17 residues. Germline lookup yields CDR1 SNHLY and CDR2 FYNNEI. The V and J ends lost 1 base and 4 bases, in that order; junction bases with no gene match: 5. CDR3 nucleotides: TGTGCCAGCAGTGAAGTTCCGGGACAGGGATATAATTCACCCCTCCACTTT. This encodes CASSEVPGQGYNSPLHF.